These T cell receptor beta chains were read from a single sample in a study of T cells expressing NK-cell markers. TCRdb processed the 5' RACE reads again and assigns one entry to each CDR3 protein, with no DNA. The listing contains roughly 160,000 distinct CDR3 sequences. Sequences were obtained from blood T cells: a sorted CD56 or NKG2C T cell subset, CD4+ or CD8+ T cells, or bulk PBMC T cells (not recorded which). The receptors derive from a man between 18 and 69 years old in good health. CDR3s include the opening cysteine and the closing phenylalanine or tryptophan.

cdr3_length,v_call,j_call,cdr3_aa
16,TRBV24-1,TRBJ2-1,CATSDSGRSSYNEQFF
14,TRBV12-3/TRBV12-4,TRBJ2-2,CASTDREPAGELFF
14,TRBV7-8,TRBJ2-7,CASSLQGAFGEQYF
14,TRBV20-1,TRBJ1-5,CSARLQGLHQPQHF
13,TRBV7-8,TRBJ1-5,CASSPGDGKPQHF
13,TRBV5-1,TRBJ2-7,CASRGQGAWVQYF
16,TRBV6-1,TRBJ2-5,CASNPPAGGFQETQYF
15,TRBV6-1,TRBJ2-5,CASRPRGSPGETQYF
14,TRBV6-1,TRBJ2-1,CASSVLDSYNEQFF
15,TRBV27,TRBJ2-7,CASSLSPDRDYEQYF
15,TRBV7-2,TRBJ2-5,CASSPYGQYQETQYF
15,TRBV5-6,TRBJ1-2,CASSLAGGSYGGYTF
13,TRBV12-3/TRBV12-4,TRBJ1-2,CASSFSRVQGYTF
17,TRBV2,TRBJ2-5,CASSVMFLAGGEETQYF
15,TRBV7-8,TRBJ2-7,CASSSGTSGVYEQYF
13,TRBV29-1,TRBJ2-3,CSVLELDTDTQYF
15,TRBV5-1,TRBJ2-5,CASSLFASGVETQYF
13,TRBV29-1,TRBJ2-5,CSVALDNQETQYF
14,TRBV2,TRBJ1-1,CASSERPEKGQAFF
15,TRBV7-9,TRBJ2-7,CASNSRNRGFDEQYF
12,TRBV11-2,TRBJ1-1,CASSLAGAEAFF
17,TRBV3-1,TRBJ2-1,CASSQVGTRRGYNEQFF
14,TRBV27,TRBJ2-4,CASSLMATTNIQYF